The source of this T cell receptor beta chain is a study of blood T cell repertoires in COVID-19. Overall study context: COVID-19 samples, acute and convalescent, were from the United States, Italy and Spain. T cells, B-cell-depleted T cells, or PBMCs supplied cDNA or gDNA.

Participant ages covered roughly 18 to 90 years across 20 to 25 US areas. This clone was observed once. Losses at the gene ends were 3 bases for V and 4 bases for J; bases not matched to a gene: 6. Germline CDR1 and CDR2: DFQATT and SNEGSKA (reference sequence). The CDR3 runs to 16 residues. As originally analysed: Amplification of reference gene primers was used by the study to estimate nucleated cell counts. Profiling relied on immunoSEQ multiplex PCR, and the TCRdb table lists in-frame clones only, not all of them. V, J and clone size are taken as reported in that table, and D and trimming were inferred from the DNA itself. In the table there are around 250,000 clones, about 90% of which are singletons.

This chain links TRBV20-1 with TRBJ2-3, with 14 bases fitting TRBD2. The source material was PBMCs or T cells enriched from blood (not recorded which). The source is a human donor in a cohort exposed to, infected with or recovered from COVID-19 (not recorded which). The donor label of this sample is uncertain. This CDR3 is CSASKTSGGAADTQYF. Here the CDR3 DNA reads TGCAGTGCTAGTAAGACTAGCGGGGGGGCCGCAGATACGCAGTATTTT.